Included here is one T cell receptor (beta chain) sequence, with context. What it recognizes is unknown. The data originate from a study of graft-versus-host responses after intestinal transplantation. General observations from the study: Some GvH clones appeared in ileal mucosa or blood before recipient bone marrow.

This CDR3 is 14 amino acids long. Trimming took 8 bases from V and 3 from J; bases not matched to a gene: 6. Germline V gives CDR1 MGHRA, CDR2 YSYEKL. The table came from immunoSEQ multiplex PCR; TCRdb's copy has only in-frame clones and leaves some out. This table holds approximately 70,000 clones, 80% to 95% found once. This TCR derives from a human patient who received an intestinal transplant, so some T cells may come from the graft donor. The material was bone marrow, obtained approximately 700 days after intestinal transplantation. The V and J genes are TRBV4-1 and TRBJ1-2; TRBD1 agrees at 10 bases. The CDR3 loop reads CASHRGQGHYGYTF. In nucleotides, the CDR3 is TGCGCCAGCCATCGGGGACAGGGGCACTATGGCTACACCTTC.